These 19 T cell receptor beta chains were sequenced from one sample in a study of T cells after yellow fever vaccination. TCRdb fed the 5' RACE reads into MiXCR, producing one record per CDR3 protein. Of 300,000 or so distinct CDR3 sequences in the sample, under 9% were seen once. The sequencing used CD4+ T cells sorted from PBMCs, collected 5 days after the yellow fever booster vaccination. The receptors were sampled from a man between 18 and 35 years old who received the YFV17D yellow fever vaccine.

The rearrangement uses TRBV7-3 and TRBJ2-1; D unresolved. Trimming took off 1 base at V and 5 bases at J, with 6 bases between the two ends. This CDR3 comprises 13 residues. Germline CDR1 is SGHTA and CDR2 is FQGTGA. CDR3 sequence: CASSLNLDNEQFF. CDR3 bases: TGTGCCAGCAGCTTAAATCTTGACAATGAGCAGTTCTTC.

This clonotype has only a few counts. This sequence joins TRBV5-5 and TRBJ2-7; tentatively, D is TRBD1 or TRBD2 (5 bases each). V was cut by 4 bases and J by 3 bases, with 17 bases left in between. CDR3 length: 15 amino acids. Germline V gene data show CDR1 as SGHKS and CDR2 as YYEKEE (reference sequence). CDR3: CASSAPGRSNYEQYF. The CDR3 DNA follows: TGTGCCAGCAGCGCGCCGGGACGGAGTAACTACGAGCAGTACTTC.

This clonotype came up many times. V is TRBV18 and J is TRBJ1-5; D is ambiguous. V lost 4 bases to trimming and J lost 7 bases, with 11 bases between them. The germline V gene has CDR1 KGHSH and CDR2 LQKENI. The CDR3 is 13 amino acids. CDR3 in DNA: TGTGCCAGCTCACTTGAGGGATTACAGCCCCAGCATTTT. This gives the protein CASSLEGLQPQHF. Filled out from reference TRBV18 and TRBJ1-5, the complete variable domain reads NAGVMQNPRHLVRRRGQEARLRCSPMKGHSHVYWYRQLPEEGLKFMVYLQKENIIDESGMPKERFSAEFPKEGPSILRIQQVVRGDSAAYFCASSLEGLQPQHFGDGTRLSIL.

This clonotype was seen a few times. The CDR3 is CAISDSHRPYEQYF. CDR3 bases: TGTGCCATCAGTGATTCTCATCGACCCTACGAGCAGTACTTC. V usage is TRBV10-3 and J usage is TRBJ2-7; no reliable D call. Looked up from germline, CDR1 is ENHRY and CDR2 is SYGVKD. There are 14 residues in the CDR3. Trimming took 3 bases from V and 2 from J, leaving 11 bases between them.

In its sample, this clonotype was seen a few times. The genes are TRBV6-5 and TRBJ2-3, with 8 bases aligning to TRBD2. The ends lost 6 bases at V and 7 bases at J; junction bases unmatched: 12. CDR3 length: 15 residues. In germline, CDR1 is MNHEY, CDR2 SVGAGI. The CDR3 region has the DNA TGTGCCAGCAGCCAGCAGGCGATAGCGGGGAATACGCAGTATTTT. Its protein product is CASSQQAIAGNTQYF.

The table lists this clonotype with a few counts. This chain connects TRBV5-1 to TRBJ1-1; weak D call: TRBD1 (6 bases). Germline V gene lookup returns CDR1 SGHRS and CDR2 YFSETQ. The CDR3 consists of 15 residues. V was pared by 2 bases and J by 0 bases, with 11 bases between. For the CDR3, the DNA is TGCGCCAGCAGCTTAATCGGGACATTGAACACTGAAGCTTTCTTT. It translates to CASSLIGTLNTEAFF.

This rearrangement joins TRBV18 to TRBJ2-7; D is possibly TRBD2 (6 bases). The CDR3 is 13 amino acids. The germline V gene has CDR1 KGHSH and CDR2 LQKENI. Trimming left V 4 bases short and J 5 bases short, with 12 bases between. The CDR3 is CASSQGTSDEQYV. The CDR3 DNA sequence: TGTGCCAGCTCACAGGGGACTTCGGACGAGCAGTACGTC.

This clonotype has just a few counts. The V gene is TRBV5-1, the J gene TRBJ1-1; D ambiguous. This CDR3 is 14 amino acids long. Germline V gene data show CDR1 as SGHRS and CDR2 as YFSETQ. V lost 2 bases to trimming and J lost 3 bases, with 11 bases between them. CDR3 amino acids: CASSFEGKDTEAFF. CDR3 bases: TGCGCCAGCAGCTTCGAGGGCAAGGACACTGAAGCTTTCTTT.

The rearrangement links TRBV27 to TRBJ2-2, with D perhaps TRBD1 or TRBD2 (5 bases each). Germline V gene sequence: CDR1 MNHEY, CDR2 SMNVEV (reference sequence). The CDR3 is made up of 14 amino acids. V lost 7 bases and J lost 7, with 16 bases in between. Written as DNA, the CDR3 is TGTGCCAGCACCTTACTGGGGGTCGGCGGGGAGCTGTTTTTT. This codes for CASTLLGVGGELFF.

This clonotype was recorded at least ten times. The gene calls are TRBV6-6 and TRBJ2-3; TRBD2 might be the D (5 bases). V lost 5 bases and J lost 0, with 15 bases in between. Germline V lookup: CDR1 MNHNY, CDR2 SVGAGI (reference sequence). This CDR3 spans 16 amino acids. The CDR3 protein is CASSPLPPGSTDTQYF. The CDR3, as DNA: TGTGCCAGCAGTCCTCTCCCGCCGGGGAGCACAGATACGCAGTATTTT.

This clonotype was counted between two and nine times. V gene TRBV6-5 combines with J gene TRBJ1-5; 9 positions match TRBD1. The J segment lost 4 bases and the V segment lost 8 bases, leaving 9 bases of the junction unmatched. The CDR3 has 15 residues. The germline gives CDR1 MNHEY, CDR2 SVGAGI. This chain's CDR3 is CASGALTGGNQPQHF. CDR3 in DNA: TGTGCCAGCGGGGCCTTGACAGGGGGAAATCAGCCCCAGCATTTT.

The V and J genes are TRBV9 and TRBJ2-7; TRBD1 might be the D (5 bases). This CDR3 is 15 amino acids long. The germline V and J ends were trimmed by 0 bases and 2 bases, with 12 bases remaining between them. CDR1 and CDR2 from the germline V gene are SGDLS and YYNGEE. CDR3 amino acids: CASSVGLGAPYEQYF. Written as DNA, the CDR3 is TGTGCCAGCAGCGTAGGCCTAGGGGCCCCCTACGAGCAGTACTTC.

The genes are TRBV3-1 and TRBJ1-6; the D is unclear. Trimming stripped 1 base from V and 10 bases from J, with 5 bases between. The CDR3 has 12 residues. CDR1 and CDR2 from the germline V gene are LGHDT and YNNKEL (reference sequence). DNA for the CDR3: TGTGCCAGCAGCCAAGGGAGATCACCCCTCCACTTT. Its translation is CASSQGRSPLHF.

This clonotype was counted ten times or more. This chain connects TRBV12-3 or TRBV12-4 to TRBJ2-1; 8 nucleotides align to TRBD2. CDR3 length equals 17 residues. V was pared by 3 bases and J by 2 bases, with 9 bases of the junction left unmatched. The CDR3 bases are TGTGCCAGCAGTTTGCTGCGGAGCGGGGGAACCTACAATGAGCAGTTCTTC. Its protein is CASSLLRSGGTYNEQFF.

This clonotype was seen at least ten times. In nucleotides, the CDR3 is TGTGCCAGCAGCAGGGACGGCCACTCTGGAAACACCATATATTTT. Translated: CASSRDGHSGNTIYF. The chain uses TRBV7-8 and TRBJ1-3; TRBD1 might be the D (5 bases). Trimming took 5 bases from V and 0 from J, leaving 11 bases between them. In germline, CDR1 is SGHVS, CDR2 FQNEAQ. The CDR3 totals 15 residues. Full variable domain (missing parts from reference TRBV7-8 and TRBJ1-3): GAGVSQSPRYKVAKRGQDVALRCDPISGHVSLFWYQQALGQGPEFLTYFQNEAQLDKSGLPSDRFFAERPEGSVSTLKIQRTQQEDSAVYLCASSRDGHSGNTIYFGEGSWLTVV.

This clonotype was seen a handful of times. This chain connects TRBV6-2 or TRBV6-3 to TRBJ2-5, with 7 bases identical to TRBD2. Germline loops: CDR1 MNHEY, CDR2 SVGEGT. With V trimmed by 6 bases and J by 4 bases, 11 bases remained unmatched. The CDR3 totals 15 residues. The CDR3 loop reads CASSGDRGGGETQYF. The CDR3 bases are TGTGCCAGCAGCGGAGACCGGGGCGGGGGAGAGACCCAGTACTTC.

This clonotype was seen a handful of times. The chain couples TRBV7-3 to TRBJ2-2; 8 nucleotides match TRBD1. Looked up from germline, CDR1 is SGHTA and CDR2 is FQGTGA. With V trimmed by 2 bases and J by 5 bases, 7 bases remained unmatched. The CDR3 sequence is 16 residues long. CDR3 coding DNA: TGTGCCAGCAGCTTATGGCAGGGGGCAGGGACCGGGGAGCTGTTTTTT. This sequence encodes CASSLWQGAGTGELFF.

The chain joins TRBV4-1 to TRBJ2-1, with 11 bases that match TRBD1. The V gene's germline CDR1 is MGHRA and CDR2 YSYEKL. After removal of 1 base from V and 9 bases from J, the junction contained 17 bases not matched to a gene. The CDR3 totals 19 residues. CDR3 amino acids: CASSQVGTGGFGVNSEQFF. DNA for the CDR3: TGCGCCAGCAGCCAAGTGGGGACAGGGGGTTTTGGGGTTAACAGTGAGCAGTTCTTC.

This clonotype was detected many times. This chain links TRBV7-2 with TRBJ2-3; D might be TRBD2 (7 bases). V was cut by 5 bases and J by 1 base, with 13 bases left in between. The CDR3 has 15 residues. Germline V lookup: CDR1 SGHTA, CDR2 FQGNSA. The CDR3 nucleotides read TGTGCCAGCAGCCTAGGGGGGGGACGCACAGATACGCAGTATTTT. Amino acid sequence: CASSLGGGRTDTQYF.